This passage covers 10 T cell receptor beta chains from one sample sequenced in a study of T cell responses to AZD1222 COVID-19 vaccine. Some clones are missing from TCRdb's copy, which holds only in-frame ones; the method was immunoSEQ multiplex PCR. The repertoire consists of over 130,000 clones, with 75% to 95% occurring once and the leading ten covering 3% to 3.5%. Sequenced material: peripheral blood, taken 28 days after the second AZD1222 dose. These receptors all come from an adult who received the AZD1222 COVID-19 vaccine.

The chain employs TRBV15 and TRBJ2-1; unclear D gene. The germline V and J ends were trimmed by 8 bases and 6 bases, with 11 bases remaining between them. From germline, CDR1 is LNHNV and CDR2 YYDKDF (reference sequence). This CDR3 spans 12 amino acids. CDR3 sequence reads: CATRLGRNEQFF. CDR3 coding DNA: TGTGCCACCCGACTCGGACGCAATGAGCAGTTCTTC.

The J gene is TRBJ2-2, the V gene TRBV5-4; D perhaps matches TRBD1 (6 bases). This CDR3 is built from 15 residues. Germline V gene sequence: CDR1 SGHNT, CDR2 YYREEE (reference sequence). With 1 base removed from V and 4 bases from J, the gap between germline ends came to 11 bases. CDR3 in amino acids: CASSLRTDVTGELFF. The DNA for the CDR3 is TGTGCCAGCAGCTTGCGGACAGATGTCACCGGGGAGCTGTTTTTT.

V and J are TRBV24-1 and TRBJ2-5; the match to TRBD1 covers 7 bases. The junction had 7 bases not matched to a gene; V was cut back by 4 bases and J by 3 bases. The V gene's germline CDR1 is KGHDR and CDR2 SFDVKD. The CDR3 contains 15 residues. CDR3 region: CATSEFTGVKETQYF. For the CDR3, the DNA is TGTGCCACCAGTGAGTTCACAGGGGTGAAAGAGACCCAGTACTTC.

The CDR3 nucleotides are TGTGCCAGCAGCTTAGAGGCTACGGGGAGCTGGTCCGGGGAGCTGTTTTTT. It codes for CASSLEATGSWSGELFF. The rearrangement links TRBV11-3 to TRBJ2-2; D is possibly TRBD2 (5 bases). Germline lookup yields CDR1 SGHNT and CDR2 YENEEA. The CDR3 is made up of 17 amino acids. Trimming shortened V by 0 bases and J by 6 bases, and 17 bases separated the two germline ends.

This clone was detected only once. The CDR3 sequence: CASTVSLRGVGYTF. CDR3 in DNA: TGTGCCAGCACAGTTAGCCTCCGGGGCGTAGGCTACACCTTC. The chain has TRBV6-5 and TRBJ1-2, with D perhaps TRBD1 (5 bases). The ends were cut back, 7 bases at V and 8 bases at J, with 20 bases in the middle. The CDR3 is 14 residues long. Germline V gene data show CDR1 as MNHEY and CDR2 as SVGAGI.

The V call is TRBV19, the J call TRBJ1-2; tentatively, D is TRBD1 (5 bases). The ends were cut back, 4 bases at V and 4 bases at J, with 16 bases in the middle. CDR3 length: 15 amino acids. From germline, CDR1 is LNHDA and CDR2 SQIVND (reference sequence). The chain's CDR3 is CASSTYRDLLYGYTF. CDR3 DNA sequence: TGTGCCAGTAGTACCTACCGGGACCTTCTCTATGGCTACACCTTC. Based on the CDR3 plus reference TRBV19 and TRBJ1-2, the full variable domain is DGGITQSPKYLFRKEGQNVTLSCEQNLNHDAMYWYRQDPGQGLRLIYYSQIVNDFQKGDIAEGYSVSREKKESFPLTVTSAQKNPTAFYLCASSTYRDLLYGYTFGSGTRLTVV.

The chain recombines TRBV6-6 with TRBJ1-1; D is perhaps TRBD1 (5 bases). V lost 3 bases to trimming and J lost 1 base, with 12 bases between them. The CDR3 has 15 residues. The germline CDR1 and CDR2 sequences are MNHNY and SVGAGI (reference sequence). CDR3 sequence (DNA): TGTGCCAGCAGTTATCGGGACTCCTCGAACACTGAAGCTTTCTTT. It codes for CASSYRDSSNTEAFF.

The chain employs TRBV5-4 and TRBJ2-7, with D perhaps matching TRBD2 (5 bases). The CDR3 is 14 amino acids. Deletions cut 1 base from V and 0 bases from J, with 8 bases between. Germline V gene data show CDR1 as SGHNT and CDR2 as YYREEE (reference sequence). Here the CDR3 reads CASSLSGLSYEQYF. CDR3 nucleotide sequence: TGTGCCAGCAGCTTGTCCGGACTCTCCTACGAGCAGTACTTC.

V usage is TRBV4-1 and J usage is TRBJ2-2; D unclear. Germline V gene data show CDR1 as MGHRA and CDR2 as YSYEKL. Trimming pared 0 bases from V and 1 base from J, leaving 12 bases between. The CDR3 spans 17 residues. CDR3: CASSQDLRNWNTGELFF. CDR3 nucleotides: TGCGCCAGCAGCCAAGATCTGCGAAATTGGAACACCGGGGAGCTGTTTTTT.

This sequence joins TRBV10-3 and TRBJ2-5; TRBD1 agrees at 7 bases. Losses at the gene ends were 4 bases for V and 5 bases for J; bases not matched to a gene: 4. The CDR3 has 13 amino acids. Germline CDR1 is ENHRY and CDR2 is SYGVKD. The CDR3 loop reads CAISGTGGETQYF. In DNA, the CDR3 is TGTGCCATCAGTGGGACAGGCGGCGAGACCCAGTACTTC.